This is a list of T cell receptor beta chains from one sample in a study of CD8 T cells in ankylosing spondylitis. TCRdb independently ran MiXCR on the 5' RACE reads; one entry per CDR3 protein. The table lists approximately 540,000 distinct CDR3 sequences, approximately 12% of them singletons, with about 6.8% in the top ten. Material for sequencing was blood, either unsorted or a sorted T cell fraction (not recorded which). All receptors come from a male donor with ankylosing spondylitis. Both conserved end residues are part of each CDR3. A D gene is named only where the DNA matches it firmly. Expanded clones are given a class, and other clones once, few, many or no size at all.

D gene	V gene	clone size	J gene	CDR3 protein	CDR3 DNA
NA	TRBV5-1	many	TRBJ2-1	CASSLAPGSSYNEQFF	TGCGCCAGCAGCTTGGCCCCCGGGAGCTCCTACAATGAGCAGTTCTTC
TRBD1	TRBV5-1	many	TRBJ1-1	CASSFGTGRPEAFF	TGCGCCAGCAGCTTTGGGACAGGAAGACCCGAAGCTTTCTTT
NA	TRBV5-6	few	TRBJ2-5	CASRYEYQETQYF	TGTGCCAGCAGATACGAGTACCAAGAGACCCAGTACTTC
NA	TRBV20-1	NA	TRBJ2-3	CSARAGEDTQYF	TGCAGTGCTAGGGCAGGGGAAGATACGCAGTATTTT
TRBD1	TRBV5-1	many	TRBJ2-1	CASSWTGNEQFF	TGCGCCAGCAGCTGGACAGGGAATGAGCAGTTCTTC
NA	TRBV24-1	NA	TRBJ2-3	CATSDGHTDTQYF	TGTGCCACCAGTGATGGTCACACAGATACGCAGTATTTT
TRBD1	TRBV13	NA	TRBJ2-1	CASSYAVRDSAYNEQFF	TGTGCCAGCAGCTACGCTGTACGGGACAGCGCATACAATGAGCAGTTCTTC
NA	TRBV6-1	many	TRBJ1-1	CASSEREQGMFGTEAFF	TGTGCCAGCAGTGAAAGGGAACAGGGTATGTTTGGCACTGAAGCTTTCTTT
NA	TRBV12-5	NA	TRBJ2-1	CASGSGFSEQFF	TGTGCTAGTGGTAGTGGGTTTTCTGAGCAGTTCTTC
NA	TRBV5-1	many	TRBJ2-6	CASSLDVSGANVLTF	TGCGCCAGCAGCTTGGACGTCTCTGGGGCCAACGTCCTGACTTTC
TRBD1	TRBV20-1	NA	TRBJ1-4	CSASGSGGREKLFF	TGCAGTGCTAGTGGGTCAGGGGGCCGGGAAAAACTGTTTTTT
TRBD1	TRBV7-2	NA	TRBJ1-1	CASSFTGTGDTEAFF	TGTGCCAGCAGCTTTACCGGGACAGGGGACACTGAAGCTTTCTTT
NA	TRBV12-3/TRBV12-4	NA	TRBJ1-2	CASSIPGGGADTF	TGTGCCAGCAGCATCCCGGGTGGGGGGGCAGACACCTTC
TRBD2	TRBV11-2	NA	TRBJ2-1	CASSLPAATSGMNEQFF	TGTGCCAGCAGCCTCCCAGCCGCGACTAGCGGGATGAATGAGCAGTTCTTC
TRBD2	TRBV7-2	NA	TRBJ2-1	CASSPRLAGGGEQFF	TGTGCCAGCAGCCCTCGCCTAGCGGGAGGGGGTGAGCAGTTCTTC
NA	TRBV3-1	NA	TRBJ1-2	CASSQDLRGGYTF	TGTGCCAGCAGCCAAGATCTCAGGGGTGGCTACACCTTC
NA	TRBV7-8	many	TRBJ2-5	CASSSTSYQETQYF	TGTGCCAGCAGTTCTACATCGTACCAAGAGACCCAGTACTTC
NA	TRBV15	many	TRBJ2-7	CATSRDSRTYEQYF	TGTGCCACCAGCAGAGATTCCCGGACCTACGAGCAGTACTTC
TRBD2	TRBV20-1	NA	TRBJ2-2	CSASSSGSVNTGELFF	TGCAGTGCTAGTTCCAGCGGGAGTGTAAACACCGGGGAGCTGTTTTTT
TRBD2	TRBV10-3	many	TRBJ2-1	CAIQYRVAGVGHNEQFF	TGTGCCATACAATACCGGGTAGCGGGAGTGGGCCACAATGAGCAGTTCTTC
NA	TRBV5-1	NA	TRBJ2-1	CASSYGGSEQFF	TGCGCCAGCAGTTATGGGGGGTCTGAGCAGTTCTTC
TRBD1	TRBV24-1	NA	TRBJ1-2	CATRSGQGGYGYTF	TGTGCCACCAGATCGGGACAGGGTGGCTATGGCTACACCTTC
TRBD1	TRBV12-3/TRBV12-4	few	TRBJ2-2	CASSQDRGHTGELFF	TGTGCCAGCAGTCAGGACAGGGGGCACACCGGGGAGCTGTTTTTT
NA	TRBV12-3/TRBV12-4	NA	TRBJ2-2	CASRRQDLTGELFF	TGTGCCAGCAGGCGGCAGGACCTCACCGGGGAGCTGTTTTTT
NA	TRBV20-1	NA	TRBJ2-3	CSARRSDTQYF	TGCAGTGCTAGGCGGTCAGATACGCAGTATTTT
NA	TRBV7-8	NA	TRBJ1-1	CASSPEAGRLGVTEAFF	TGTGCCAGCTCCCCCGAGGCAGGGCGACTTGGCGTCACTGAAGCTTTCTTT
NA	TRBV19	few	TRBJ2-1	CASIPGGGAYNEQFF	TGTGCCAGTATCCCCGGCGGGGGCGCTTACAATGAGCAGTTCTTC
NA	TRBV5-1	many	TRBJ1-2	CASSVQVNYGYTF	TGCGCCAGCAGCGTGCAGGTTAACTATGGCTACACCTTC
TRBD1	TRBV5-1	NA	TRBJ2-2	CASSLVGQGNTGELFF	TGCGCCAGCAGCTTGGTGGGACAGGGAAACACCGGGGAGCTGTTTTTT
NA	TRBV2	NA	TRBJ2-7	CASTRQLLYEQYF	TGTGCCAGCACCAGACAGCTTCTCTACGAGCAGTACTTC
NA	TRBV28	NA	TRBJ2-3	CASSQIQGGVTDTQYF	TGTGCCAGCAGTCAGATACAGGGCGGCGTCACAGATACGCAGTATTTT
NA	TRBV11-3	few	TRBJ1-2	CASSLDNGYGYTF	TGTGCCAGCAGCTTAGATAACGGCTATGGCTACACCTTC
NA	TRBV5-5	NA	TRBJ1-2	CASSLVGTQNYGYTF	TGTGCCAGCAGCTTGGTGGGGACACAGAACTATGGCTACACCTTC
NA	TRBV5-4	NA	TRBJ1-3	CASSWGITNTIYF	TGTGCCAGCAGCTGGGGTATTACGAACACCATATATTTT
TRBD1	TRBV5-1	NA	TRBJ1-1	CASSIQGGHTEAFF	TGCGCCAGCAGCATACAGGGGGGGCACACTGAAGCTTTCTTT
TRBD1	TRBV18	NA	TRBJ1-5	CASSPQGQDNQPQHF	TGTGCCAGCTCACCCCAGGGACAGGACAATCAGCCCCAGCATTTT
TRBD2	TRBV11-2	NA	TRBJ2-2	CASSLNSGSIFGELFF	TGTGCCAGCAGCTTAAATAGCGGGAGCATCTTCGGGGAGCTGTTTTTT
NA	TRBV30	NA	TRBJ2-2	CAWSGWSFGELFF	TGTGCCTGGAGTGGTTGGAGTTTCGGGGAGCTGTTTTTT